This T cell receptor beta chain originates from a study of CD8 T cells in ankylosing spondylitis. Quantitative 5'-RACE with molecular barcodes generated TCR beta libraries. One entry per CDR3 protein results from TCRdb running MiXCR on the 5' RACE reads. The table includes approximately 520,000 distinct CDR3 sequences, about 5.7% detected once. V shed 3 bases and J shed 4 bases, with 17 bases lying between them. The CDR3 runs 16 residues. Germline V gene data show CDR1 as LNHNV and CDR2 as YYDKDF (reference sequence). Regarding the study as a whole: Typical of ankylosing spondylitis blood, it appeared, was a TCR beta motif of roughly eight highly homologous variants. Peripheral blood held disease-linked clones only at relatively low frequency, and these were CD8+. Several of the motif variants were reported before in synovial fluid and blood from reactive arthritis. As reported, disease-linked clones showed significant enrichment in matched ankylosing spondylitis synovial fluid.

This clonotype was counted ten times or more. The antigen is unknown. Sequencing input: blood, either unsorted or a sorted T cell fraction (not recorded which). This receptor was obtained from a male donor with ankylosing spondylitis. The chain joins TRBV15 to TRBJ2-3, with a weak D call TRBD1 (5 bases). The CDR3 here is CATSRGFRVGADTQYF. CDR3 DNA sequence: TGTGCCACCAGCAGGGGCTTCAGGGTTGGAGCAGATACGCAGTATTTT.